One and the same sample provided the 20 T cell receptor beta chains below, sequenced in a study of CD8+CD57+ T cells in acquired aplastic anemia. TCR beta VDJ combinations and CDR3 sequences were profiled from genomic DNA. In TCRdb, the reads were re-called with MiXCR into one record per CDR3 protein. The sample holds 150,000 to 200,000 distinct CDR3 sequences, about half seen once. Specimen: sorted CD4+, CD8+, or CD8+CD57+ T cells (not recorded which) from PBMCs. These receptor sequences come from a human donor in good health.

A remark on this clonotype: No conserved phenylalanine or tryptophan is present at the end of the CDR3, so a read error is the likely explanation. The DNA is omitted, as the CDR3 cannot be located on it reliably, and the CDR3 follows TCRdb's listing. The CDR3 here is CATSTEISGANVLSP. V gene TRBV24-1 combines with J gene TRBJ2-6; the table's D call, TRBD1, has no DNA check behind it. Inclusive of both ends, the CDR3 amounts to 15 amino acids. CDR1 and CDR2 (germline): KGHDR, SFDVKD.

A word on this clonotype: Since a much larger clone is just one base distant, this may be a read error. The chain has TRBV7-2 and TRBJ2-7; D uncertain. V lost 2 bases and J 5 bases, leaving 10 bases between the germline ends. The CDR3 is 13 amino acids. The germline CDR1 and CDR2 sequences are SGHTA and FQGNSA. CDR3 DNA: TGTGCCAGCAGCTTACGCAGGATCCACGAGCAGTACTTC. This gives the protein CASSLRRIHEQYF.

This clonotype came up a few times. The CDR3 protein is CATSRDRGLAGLETQYF. The CDR3, as DNA: TGTGCCACCAGCAGAGACCGGGGACTAGCGGGTCTTGAGACCCAGTACTTC. The J gene is TRBJ2-5, the V gene TRBV15; 12 bases agree with TRBD2. With 0 bases clipped from V and 5 bases from J, the junction kept 7 bases outside the gene matches. The CDR3 sequence is 17 residues long. Looked up from germline, CDR1 is LNHNV and CDR2 is YYDKDF (reference sequence).

V and J are TRBV2 and TRBJ1-6, with TRBD1 matching 7 bases. CDR1 and CDR2 (germline): SNHLY, FYNNEI. The CDR3 is 14 amino acids. The trim removed 6 bases at V and 7 bases at J, leaving 6 bases unmatched. The chain's CDR3 is CASSGTGDNSPLHF. CDR3 bases: TGTGCCAGCAGCGGAACAGGGGACAATTCACCCCTCCACTTT.

V usage is TRBV11-3 and J usage is TRBJ1-6, with 8 bases aligning to TRBD1. The germline V gene has CDR1 SGHNT and CDR2 YENEEA. The CDR3 has 20 amino acids. Trimming removed 5 bases from V and 5 bases from J; junction bases left unmatched: 20. Written as DNA, the CDR3 is TGTGCCAGCAGCCCGTTTCCCTGGGCCCGTTACAGGGGGGATAATTCACCCCTCCACTTT. Translation gives CASSPFPWARYRGDNSPLHF.

The V call is TRBV11-2, the J call TRBJ2-1; 10 nucleotides agree with TRBD2. Germline V gene data show CDR1 as SGHAT and CDR2 as FQNNGV. J lost 9 bases, V lost 6 bases, and 14 bases had no gene match. The CDR3 runs to 16 residues. CDR3 in amino acids: CASSLSGSGRLGEQFF. The CDR3 coding sequence is TGTGCCAGCAGTTTATCCGGTAGCGGGAGGCTCGGTGAGCAGTTCTTC.

The rearrangement uses TRBV6-1 and TRBJ1-5, with D maybe TRBD1 (5 bases). This CDR3 spans 16 amino acids. From germline, CDR1 is MNHNS and CDR2 SASEGT. V was trimmed by 8 bases and J by 0 bases, leaving 17 bases between them. The CDR3 region has the DNA TGTGCCAGCCAGCCGGAAGGAGGGGTTAGCAATCAGCCCCAGCATTTT. Encoded protein: CASQPEGGVSNQPQHF.

In this sample, this clonotype turned up many times. The chain employs TRBV6-1 and TRBJ1-1; D unclear. Germline loops: CDR1 MNHNS, CDR2 SASEGT. V gave up 2 bases and J gave up 3 bases, with 19 bases separating them. The CDR3 contains 17 residues. CDR3 protein: CASSEQGIALVDTEAFF. The CDR3 DNA is TGTGCCAGCAGTGAACAAGGGATCGCGCTGGTGGACACTGAAGCTTTCTTT.

This clonotype was observed many times. The chain has TRBV5-4 and TRBJ2-5; weak D call: TRBD1 (6 bases). This CDR3 spans 15 amino acids. Germline lookup yields CDR1 SGHNT and CDR2 YYREEE (reference sequence). The V and J ends lost 4 bases and 5 bases respectively, with 18 bases between them. Written as DNA, the CDR3 is TGTGCCAGCAGCCCCCAGGGGCAGGTTGGTGAGACCCAGTACTTC. This gives the protein CASSPQGQVGETQYF. Combining the CDR3 with reference TRBV5-4 and TRBJ2-5 gives the whole variable domain ETGVTQSPTHLIKTRGQQVTLRCSSQSGHNTVSWYQQALGQGPQFIFQYYREEENGRGNFPPRFSGLQFPNYSSELNVNALELDDSALYLCASSPQGQVGETQYFGPGTRLLVL.

This clonotype came up a few times. V is TRBV7-9 and J is TRBJ2-5; 10 nucleotides agree with TRBD2. Germline CDR1 is SEHNR and CDR2 is FQNEAQ (reference sequence). The CDR3 is 16 amino acids. The junction had 3 bases not matched to a gene; V was cut back by 0 bases and J by 2 bases. In DNA, the CDR3 is TGTGCCAGCAGCTTAGCGAGGACTAGCGGACAAGAGACCCAGTACTTC. This gives the protein CASSLARTSGQETQYF.

The V gene is TRBV19, the J gene TRBJ2-7, with TRBD2 matching over 8 bases. Germline V gene lookup returns CDR1 LNHDA and CDR2 SQIVND (reference sequence). Trimming removed 3 bases from V and 5 bases from J; junction bases left unmatched: 6. The CDR3 is made up of 14 amino acids. For the CDR3, the DNA is TGTGCCAGTAGTATGTTCGGGGGGGCTCACGAGCAGTACTTC. Translating it yields CASSMFGGAHEQYF.

As DNA, the CDR3 is TGTGCCAGCAGCTCAGGGGCGAGCTCCTACAATGAGCAGTTCTTC. Residues: CASSSGASSYNEQFF. The rearrangement joins TRBV11-2 to TRBJ2-1; perhaps TRBD1 as D (6 bases). V gave up 4 bases and J gave up 0 bases, with 10 bases separating them. This CDR3 has 15 amino acids. The germline V gene has CDR1 SGHAT and CDR2 FQNNGV.

The rearrangement uses TRBV7-8 and TRBJ2-5; 7 positions match TRBD2. The CDR3 spans 14 residues. The germline V gene encodes CDR1 SGHVS and CDR2 FQNEAQ. Germline trimming cut 3 bases from V and 10 bases from J; bases unmatched to any gene: 11. CDR3 amino acids: CASSFGLAGENQYF. The CDR3 DNA reads TGTGCCAGCAGCTTCGGTCTCGCGGGAGAAAACCAGTACTTC.

CDR3 coding DNA: TGTGCCAGCAGTAGGATGGGGGATCAGCCCCAGCATTTT. It translates to CASSRMGDQPQHF. The chain recombines TRBV2 with TRBJ1-5; possible D gene TRBD1, 5 bases. V lost 5 bases and J 5 bases, leaving 10 bases between the germline ends. Per the germline V gene, CDR1 is SNHLY and CDR2 is FYNNEI. The CDR3 length is 13 residues.

This clonotype appeared a few times. The gene calls are TRBV18 and TRBJ2-3, with no clear D. The CDR3 spans 14 residues. V dropped 0 bases and J dropped 2 bases, with 6 bases sitting between them. CDR1 is KGHSH, CDR2 LQKENI, per germline. This CDR3 is CASSPPALTDTQYF. The CDR3 coding sequence is TGTGCCAGCTCACCACCCGCCCTCACAGATACGCAGTATTTT.

This clonotype has ten or more counts. The V gene is TRBV11-2, the J gene TRBJ1-3; tentative D call: TRBD1 (5 bases). The CDR3 sequence is 17 residues long. Germline V gives CDR1 SGHAT, CDR2 FQNNGV. Trimming removed 5 bases from V and 1 base from J, with 18 bases in between. The CDR3 DNA is TGTGCCAGCAGCGATAGGCGGGGGAGGGGATCTGGAAACACCATATATTTT. This codes for CASSDRRGRGSGNTIYF.

V and J are TRBV5-1 and TRBJ1-4, with 7 positions matching TRBD1. Germline loops: CDR1 SGHRS, CDR2 YFSETQ. This CDR3 region has 15 residues. Losses at the gene ends were 4 bases for V and 4 bases for J; bases not matched to a gene: 7. CDR3 sequence (DNA): TGCGCCAGCAGCCCCGGACAGGCGTTTAATGAAAAACTGTTTTTT. This encodes CASSPGQAFNEKLFF.

This clonotype was picked up many times. V is TRBV5-6 and J is TRBJ1-2; D is undetermined. CDR1 is SGHDT, CDR2 YYEEEE, per germline. V lost 0 bases and J lost 3, with 12 bases in between. The CDR3 is made up of 15 amino acids. The CDR3 bases are TGTGCCAGCAGCTTGGTCGCGGTAGGGTACTATGGCTACACCTTC. Translating it yields CASSLVAVGYYGYTF. The full variable domain, in which reference TRBV5-6 and TRBJ1-2 provide the parts outside the CDR3, is DAGVTQSPTHLIKTRGQQVTLRCSPKSGHDTVSWYQQALGQGPQFIFQYYEEEERQRGNFPDRFSGHQFPNYSSELNVNALLLGDSALYLCASSLVAVGYYGYTFGSGTRLTVV.

This clonotype has a handful of counts. The chain combines TRBV15 with TRBJ1-4; D is uncertain. This CDR3 is 15 amino acids long. The germline V gene encodes CDR1 LNHNV and CDR2 YYDKDF (reference sequence). V was pared by 0 bases and J by 3 bases, with 8 bases between. CDR3 DNA sequence: TGTGCCACCAGCAGAGATAAAGGCTCTAATGAAAAACTGTTTTTT. Translation gives CATSRDKGSNEKLFF.

This clonotype was recorded many times. The rearrangement joins TRBV11-3 to TRBJ2-5, with 7 bases lining up with TRBD1. With V trimmed by 5 bases and J by 3 bases, 3 bases remained unmatched. CDR1 SGHNT and CDR2 YENEEA come from the germline V gene. CDR3 length equals 13 residues. The CDR3 coding sequence is TGTGCCAGCAGCAGGGGACAGAAAGAGACCCAGTACTTC. Translated, it gives CASSRGQKETQYF. The full variable domain, its missing parts supplied by reference TRBV11-3 and TRBJ2-5, is EAGVVQSPRYKIIEKKQPVAFWCNPISGHNTLYWYLQNLGQGPELLIRYENEEAVDDSQLPKDRFSAERLKGVDSTLKIQPAELGDSAVYLCASSRGQKETQYFGPGTRLLVL.